A single sample is the source of the 7 T cell receptor beta chains below, sequenced in a study of shared clonotypes between healthy human individuals. Clones were sequenced by immunoSEQ multiplex PCR, and TCRdb holds only the in-frame ones, with some missing. The sample contains about 1 million clones, roughly 80% of which appear only once. Sample: memory CD4+ T cells sorted from blood. Subset reported: CD45RA-negative fraction. These receptors originate from a man between 18 and 35 years old in good health.

A word on this clone: Other DNA sequences in this sample translate to the same CDR3. The chain joins TRBV29-1 to TRBJ1-5; D is perhaps TRBD1 (5 bases). Between the trimmed V and J ends, which lost 5 bases and 1 base, there was a span of 9 bases. Germline V gives CDR1 SQVTM, CDR2 ANQGSEA. This CDR3 is 13 amino acids long. CDR3 protein: CSVRGGSNQPQHF. As DNA, the CDR3 is TGCAGCGTTCGGGGCGGGAGCAATCAGCCCCAGCATTTT.

The gene calls are TRBV6-1 and TRBJ2-7, with a tentative D call TRBD1 (6 bases). CDR3 length equals 14 residues. CDR1 and CDR2 (germline): MNHNS, SASEGT. The V end lost 1 base, the J end lost 3 bases, and 10 bases lay between the germline ends. The CDR3 DNA sequence: TGTGCCAGCAGTGAAGACAGGGAGTGCTACGAGCAGTACTTC. This codes for CASSEDRECYEQYF.

The genes are TRBV11-2 and TRBJ1-1; D is unclear. The CDR3 covers 11 residues. Trimming left V 6 bases short and J 5 bases short, with 7 bases between. CDR1 and CDR2 (germline): SGHAT, FQNNGV. The DNA of the CDR3 is TGTGCCAGCAGTAGGAGGACTGAAGCTTTCTTT. Protein sequence: CASSRRTEAFF.

J is TRBJ2-7 and V is TRBV18, with D possibly matching TRBD2 (5 bases). There are 14 residues in the CDR3. Germline lookup yields CDR1 KGHSH and CDR2 LQKENI. V dropped 6 bases and J dropped 5 bases, with 17 bases sitting between them. The CDR3 reads CASSSIDGGHEQYF. The DNA for the CDR3 is TGTGCCAGCTCGTCGATCGACGGCGGGCACGAGCAGTACTTC.

This clone was observed a single time. The CDR3 DNA is TGTGCCACCAGCAGACCCGGGGCCGCCTACGAGCAGTACTTC. Its translation: CATSRPGAAYEQYF. V and J are TRBV15 and TRBJ2-7, with D perhaps being TRBD1 or TRBD2 (5 bases each). Germline V gene data show CDR1 as LNHNV and CDR2 as YYDKDF (reference sequence). The CDR3 runs 14 residues. Deletions cut 2 bases from V and 2 bases from J, with 10 bases between.

V is TRBV11-2 and J is TRBJ2-5, with D possibly being TRBD2 (5 bases). From germline, CDR1 is SGHAT and CDR2 FQNNGV. The CDR3 length is 15 residues. V was shortened by 1 base and J by 5 bases, with 14 bases between the two germline ends. The DNA for the CDR3 is TGTGCCAGCAGCTTAGGGTCCGGGGAAGTGGAGACCCAGTACTTC. This codes for CASSLGSGEVETQYF.

The chain employs TRBV6-6 and TRBJ1-1; perhaps TRBD1 as D (6 bases). The germline CDR1 and CDR2 sequences are MNHNY and SVGAGI (reference sequence). V lost 3 bases and J lost 4, with 12 bases in between. This CDR3 has 14 amino acids. This CDR3 is CASSYGQGSTEAFF. CDR3 in DNA: TGTGCCAGCAGTTATGGTCAGGGGAGCACTGAAGCTTTCTTT.